These 29 T cell receptor beta chains were sequenced from one sample in a study of OX40 agonist ivuxolimab in advanced cancers. Produced via immunoSEQ multiplex PCR; TCRdb's table is partial and in-frame only. The sample lists tens of thousands of clones, approximately 87% seen once, with approximately 1% in the top ten. The starting material was CD4+ or CD8+ T cells sorted from blood, obtained in a trial of the OX40 agonist ivuxolimab. All receptors derive from an adult with an advanced solid tumor such as melanoma, head and neck, liver or kidney cancer.

This clone was detected only a few times. This chain connects TRBV6-1 to TRBJ1-2; D gene unclear. Trimming pared 7 bases from V and 8 bases from J, leaving 11 bases between. CDR3 length: 11 residues. The germline gives CDR1 MNHNS, CDR2 SASEGT. The CDR3 here is CASKSAEGYTF. CDR3 coding DNA: TGTGCCAGCAAGAGCGCGGAGGGCTACACCTTC.

The chain combines TRBV7-9 with TRBJ2-2; D possibly corresponds to TRBD2 (6 bases). This CDR3 comprises 15 residues. The V gene's germline CDR1 is SEHNR and CDR2 FQNEAQ (reference sequence). V was pared by 6 bases and J by 1 base, with 12 bases between. CDR3 in DNA: TGTGCCAGCAGGTGGAGGGCCGGGAACACCGGGGAGCTGTTTTTT. Protein sequence: CASRWRAGNTGELFF.

The chain uses TRBV6-5 and TRBJ1-2, with D hard to call. Trimming pared 5 bases from V and 3 bases from J, leaving 16 bases between. Germline V gene sequence: CDR1 MNHEY, CDR2 SVGAGI. The CDR3 consists of 15 residues. The CDR3, as DNA: TGTGCCAGCAGTCCCCCGGGCAGGAGAGACTATGGCTACACCTTC. Protein sequence: CASSPPGRRDYGYTF.

The V gene is TRBV7-3, the J gene TRBJ1-5; no clear D gene. The CDR3 has 13 residues. V lost 2 bases to trimming and J lost 2 bases, with 4 bases between them. Germline CDR1 reads SGHTA; CDR2 reads FQGTGA. The CDR3 DNA follows: TGTGCCAGCAGCTTATTCGGCAATCAGCCCCAGCATTTT. Protein: CASSLFGNQPQHF. The full variable domain, completed using reference TRBV7-3 and TRBJ1-5, is GAGVSQTPSNKVTEKGKYVELRCDPISGHTALYWYRQSLGQGPEFLIYFQGTGAADDSGLPNDRFFAVRPEGSVSTLKIQRTERGDSAVYLCASSLFGNQPQHFGDGTRLSIL.

The genes are TRBV9 and TRBJ2-3; 7 bases fit TRBD1. V lost 4 bases, J lost 0 bases, and 5 bases stayed unmatched. This CDR3 is built from 15 residues. CDR1 and CDR2 from the germline V gene are SGDLS and YYNGEE. The CDR3 region is CASSSRQGSTDTQYF. The DNA for the CDR3 is TGTGCCAGCAGCTCCCGACAGGGAAGCACAGATACGCAGTATTTT.

The gene calls are TRBV29-1 and TRBJ1-3, with D possibly matching TRBD1 (5 bases). CDR1 is SQVTM, CDR2 ANQGSEA, per germline. Trimming removed 6 bases from V and 7 bases from J, with 16 bases in between. The CDR3 loop spans 13 amino acids. CDR3: CSVSRDLGNTIYF. The CDR3 DNA follows: TGCAGCGTCTCCCGGGACCTAGGGAACACCATATATTTT.

V and J are TRBV7-9 and TRBJ2-1, with D perhaps matching TRBD2 (6 bases). This CDR3 contains 19 residues. V was cut by 2 bases and J by 1 base, with 21 bases left in between. CDR1 and CDR2 (germline): SEHNR, FQNEAQ (reference sequence). CDR3 sequence: CASSLLATRPKPSYNEQFF. CDR3 bases: TGTGCCAGCAGCTTACTAGCGACCAGACCCAAACCATCCTACAATGAGCAGTTCTTC.

V is TRBV11-2 and J is TRBJ2-1; TRBD2 is a possible D gene (6 bases). This CDR3 is built from 16 residues. Per the germline V gene, CDR1 is SGHAT and CDR2 is FQNNGV. Trimming took 5 bases from V and 0 from J, leaving 14 bases between them. In nucleotides, the CDR3 is TGTGCCAGCAGCATCCGGGACTCAAGCTCCTACAATGAGCAGTTCTTC. Protein product: CASSIRDSSSYNEQFF.

In this sample, this clone turned up once. V gene TRBV7-8 combines with J gene TRBJ2-3, with no clear D. CDR3 size: 14 residues. CDR1 and CDR2 from the germline V gene are SGHVS and FQNEAQ. Deletions cut 3 bases from V and 0 bases from J, with 7 bases between. The CDR3 nucleotides are TGTGCCAGCAGCTTTGGGCAGAGCACAGATACGCAGTATTTT. It yields the protein CASSFGQSTDTQYF.

The chain combines TRBV6-1 with TRBJ1-3; TRBD1 matches 10 bases. Per germline, CDR1 MNHNS and CDR2 SASEGT. Trimming at V came to 6 bases and at J to 0 bases, leaving 2 bases not matched to a gene. This CDR3 region has 15 residues. The CDR3 is CASRRDRGSGNTIYF. CDR3 sequence (DNA): TGTGCCAGCAGGCGGGACAGGGGCTCTGGAAACACCATATATTTT.

The chain employs TRBV7-9 and TRBJ1-2; 8 nucleotides line up with TRBD1. V dropped 4 bases and J dropped 8; count of bases not matched to a gene: 9. The CDR3 loop spans 14 amino acids. Germline CDR1 is SEHNR and CDR2 is FQNEAQ (reference sequence). This CDR3 reads CASSSTGDSRGYTF. The CDR3 coding sequence is TGTGCCAGCAGCTCGACAGGGGATAGTCGAGGCTACACCTTC.

This clone has a single count. Written as DNA, the CDR3 is TGTGCCAGCACCTTAACAGGGGGACCTGGAAACACCATATATTTT. Its protein product is CASTLTGGPGNTIYF. The V call is TRBV5-4, the J call TRBJ1-3; 8 bases align to TRBD1. CDR3 size: 15 residues. Trimming took 6 bases from V and 2 from J; bases not matched to a gene: 7. The germline V gene has CDR1 SGHNT and CDR2 YYREEE (reference sequence).

The J gene is TRBJ2-2, the V gene TRBV18, with 10 bases fitting TRBD1. The trim removed 3 bases at V and 5 bases at J, leaving 3 bases unmatched. The CDR3 is made up of 15 amino acids. The V gene's germline CDR1 is KGHSH and CDR2 LQKENI. For the CDR3, the DNA is TGTGCCAGCTCACCGCGACAGGGGGCGACCGGGGAGCTGTTTTTT. Translation gives CASSPRQGATGELFF.

This sequence joins TRBV21-1 and TRBJ1-5. TRBV21-1 is noted as a pseudogene. This CDR3 spans 17 amino acids. The CDR3 region has the DNA TGTGCCAGCAGCAAAAGGGGGGAAGGGTACCAGGCGCAGCCCCAGCATTTT. It yields the protein CASSKRGEGYQAQPQHF.

The V and J genes are TRBV7-2 and TRBJ1-1; perhaps TRBD1 as D (6 bases). CDR3 length: 17 amino acids. The germline CDR1 and CDR2 sequences are SGHTA and FQGNSA. V lost 3 bases and J 0 bases, leaving 17 bases between the germline ends. Here the CDR3 DNA reads TGTGCCAGCAGCTTGCGGCAGGGGTGGACGATGAACACTGAAGCTTTCTTT. Translation gives CASSLRQGWTMNTEAFF.

The J gene is TRBJ1-5, the V gene TRBV2; D unresolved. The germline V gene has CDR1 SNHLY and CDR2 FYNNEI. The CDR3 length is 15 residues. Deletions cut 2 bases from V and 4 bases from J, with 12 bases between. The CDR3 DNA sequence: TGTGCCAGCAGTGAATACCAGGTTTCAAATCAGCCCCAGCATTTT. Encoded protein: CASSEYQVSNQPQHF.

The chain carries TRBV2 and TRBJ2-1; D not resolved. Trimming cost V 4 bases and J 5 bases, with 6 bases left between them. The CDR3 is 12 residues long. Germline-derived CDR1 and CDR2 are SNHLY and FYNNEI. The CDR3 here is CASSVLDNEQFF. CDR3 nucleotides: TGTGCCAGCAGTGTTTTAGACAATGAGCAGTTCTTC.

This clone was observed once. J is TRBJ2-1 and V is TRBV27; D is undetermined. This CDR3 is 15 amino acids long. Germline lookup yields CDR1 MNHEY and CDR2 SMNVEV (reference sequence). V shed 4 bases and J shed 0 bases, with 10 bases lying between them. Here the CDR3 DNA reads TGTGCCAGCAGTTCCGGATGGAGCTCCTACAATGAGCAGTTCTTC. Translating it yields CASSSGWSSYNEQFF.

The chain links TRBV19 to TRBJ2-2, with 8 bases fitting TRBD2. V gave up 5 bases and J gave up 4 bases; unmatched junction bases: 9. Germline V gene lookup returns CDR1 LNHDA and CDR2 SQIVND (reference sequence). The CDR3 consists of 16 residues. CDR3 residues: CASSARGGAGTGELFF. CDR3 bases: TGTGCCAGTAGTGCCCGGGGGGGGGCTGGCACCGGGGAGCTGTTTTTT.

The J gene is TRBJ2-3, the V gene TRBV9; TRBD2 aligns across 9 bases. Trimming at V came to 3 bases and at J to 1 base, leaving 24 bases not matched to a gene. The CDR3 extends over 22 amino acids. The germline V gene encodes CDR1 SGDLS and CDR2 YYNGEE. The DNA of the CDR3 is TGTGCCAGCAGCGCCCGCGCCCGGGGAGGGAGCGGGAGGAGAAGTGGCACAGATACGCAGTATTTT. It codes for CASSARARGGSGRRSGTDTQYF.

The DNA of the CDR3 is TGTGCCAGCAGTTTGGGGGGACAGGGGGCGTTCTTGGATGGCTACACCTTC. Its protein is CASSLGGQGAFLDGYTF. V gene TRBV28 combines with J gene TRBJ1-2, with 12 bases matching TRBD1. Germline loops: CDR1 MDHEN, CDR2 SYDVKM. V dropped 3 bases and J dropped 6; count of bases not matched to a gene: 11. This CDR3 comprises 17 residues.

This clone appeared a single time. The CDR3 reads CASHRRPNNQPQHF. DNA of the CDR3: TGTGCCAGCCACAGGAGACCGAACAATCAGCCCCAGCATTTT. V gene TRBV28 combines with J gene TRBJ1-5; tentative D call: TRBD1 (5 bases). Germline V lookup: CDR1 MDHEN, CDR2 SYDVKM. This CDR3 has 14 residues. Trimming took off 8 bases at V and 3 bases at J, with 14 bases between the two ends.

A remark on this clone: At the DNA level, this CDR3 is encoded by other sequences in the same sample as well. The chain links TRBV18 to TRBJ2-5; D uncertain. V was trimmed by 3 bases and J by 5 bases, leaving 4 bases between them. The germline V gene encodes CDR1 KGHSH and CDR2 LQKENI. CDR3 length equals 11 residues. The CDR3 here is CASSPGETQYF. Here the CDR3 DNA reads TGTGCCAGCTCACCCGGGGAGACCCAGTACTTC.

V gene TRBV9 combines with J gene TRBJ2-2, with TRBD2 as a possible D gene (5 bases). The CDR3 totals 15 residues. Germline V gene data show CDR1 as SGDLS and CDR2 as YYNGEE. V gave up 4 bases and J gave up 1 base, with 11 bases separating them. In DNA form, the CDR3 reads TGTGCCAGCAGCCCCCGGACTGTGAACACCGGGGAGCTGTTTTTT. Protein product: CASSPRTVNTGELFF.

This chain joins TRBV7-3 and TRBJ2-1, with a weak D call TRBD1 (6 bases). Per germline, CDR1 SGHTA and CDR2 FQGTGA. Between the trimmed V and J ends, which lost 1 base and 8 bases, there was a span of 18 bases. This CDR3 has 16 residues. In DNA, the CDR3 is TGTGCCAGCAGCTTAAGCCCAGGGGTCTATAGGGATGAGCAGTTCTTC. This translates into CASSLSPGVYRDEQFF.

The chain has TRBV19 and TRBJ1-2; TRBD1 matches at 8 bases. The V gene's germline CDR1 is LNHDA and CDR2 SQIVND (reference sequence). Losses at the gene ends were 4 bases for V and 5 bases for J; bases not matched to a gene: 3. The CDR3 runs to 13 residues. The CDR3 here is CASSRDRWYGYTF. CDR3 DNA: TGTGCCAGTAGTAGGGACAGGTGGTATGGCTACACCTTC.

V and J are TRBV28 and TRBJ1-1; tentatively, D is TRBD1 (6 bases). Germline loops: CDR1 MDHEN, CDR2 SYDVKM. The CDR3 extends over 11 amino acids. V was trimmed by 8 bases and J by 12 bases, leaving 16 bases between them. The CDR3 nucleotides are TGTGCCAGCCTATTTGCAGGGGAAACTTTCTTT. This gives the protein CASLFAGETFF.

The rearrangement joins TRBV5-1 to TRBJ2-7; D ambiguous. Trimming removed 0 bases at V and 1 base at J, with 11 bases between. The CDR3 is 15 residues long. CDR1 and CDR2 from the germline V gene are SGHRS and YFSETQ. The CDR3 bases are TGCGCCAGCAGCTTGGCCGCAGGCTCGTCCTACGAGCAGTACTTC. Amino acids: CASSLAAGSSYEQYF.

This chain joins TRBV19 and TRBJ2-1; no clear D. Germline CDR1 reads LNHDA; CDR2 reads SQIVND (reference sequence). This CDR3 is built from 16 residues. Trimming removed 4 bases at V and 5 bases at J, with 18 bases between. Here the CDR3 DNA reads TGTGCCAGTAGTAGACTTGGTAGGGCCCGGAACAATGAGCAGTTCTTC. This gives the protein CASSRLGRARNNEQFF.